Shown below are 20 T cell receptor beta chains from a single sample sequenced in a study of identical twins (dated by TCRdb to the mid-2010s). The library relied on 5' RACE. Sequenced on an Illumina HiSeq 2000. Starting from the raw public reads, TCRdb applied fastp trimming at Q25, assembled clones with MiXCR and retained in-frame beta chains. Merged by CDR3 protein, the rows form single entries marked with the most common genes and DNA. The sample includes approximately 220,000 distinct CDR3 sequences, with around 6.8% observed a single time. The top ten hold 1.9% of the sample. The same specimen was also included in a second study, on yellow fever vaccine responses in identical twins.

The material sequenced was memory (CD45RO+) T cells sorted from blood. The sample's cell subset or site label, in plain terms: CD45RO+ enriched T cells. The source of these receptors is a woman aged 18 to 35 in good health.

There are a few counts of this clonotype. The gene calls are TRBV27 and TRBJ1-1; D is undetermined. The CDR3 totals 14 residues. Germline loops: CDR1 MNHEY, CDR2 SMNVEV (reference sequence). The V end lost 2 bases, the J end lost 1 base, and 8 bases lay between the germline ends. The chain's CDR3 is CASSLPDKNTEAFF. The CDR3 coding sequence is TGTGCCAGCAGTTTACCCGACAAGAACACTGAAGCTTTCTTT.

Only a few counts were recorded for this clonotype. This chain links TRBV6-2 or TRBV6-3 with TRBJ2-7, with D possibly being TRBD2 (7 bases). The V gene lost 5 bases and the J gene lost 5 bases, with 13 bases spanning the gap. The CDR3 contains 13 residues. Germline CDR1 MNHEY, CDR2 SVGEGT. CDR3 in amino acids: CASSPQGTNEQYF. The DNA of the CDR3 is TGTGCCAGCAGTCCCCAGGGGACTAACGAGCAGTACTTC.

This clonotype was observed at least ten times. J is TRBJ2-1 and V is TRBV6-2 or TRBV6-3, with 8 bases lining up with TRBD2. Germline CDR1 is MNHEY and CDR2 is SVGEGT. The CDR3 sequence is 16 residues long. With 7 bases clipped from V and 1 base from J, the junction kept 9 bases outside the gene matches. The CDR3 nucleotides read TGTGCCAGCACCCTCCGGGGGGGCCTGTCCTACAATGAGCAGTTCTTC. This translates into CASTLRGGLSYNEQFF.

This clonotype was seen a handful of times. This chain uses TRBV4-2 with TRBJ2-7; 8 nucleotides match TRBD2. Germline V gene lookup returns CDR1 LGHNA and CDR2 YNFKEQ. After removal of 8 bases from V and 4 bases from J, the junction contained 13 bases not matched to a gene. The CDR3 is 15 residues long. The CDR3 spells CASQNIGTSLYEQYF. For the CDR3, the DNA is TGTGCCAGCCAAAATATCGGGACTAGTCTTTACGAGCAGTACTTC.

This clonotype was recorded a few times. The V gene is TRBV25-1, the J gene TRBJ2-5; unclear D gene. The ends were cut back, 8 bases at V and 5 bases at J, with 12 bases in the middle. This CDR3 comprises 12 residues. CDR1 and CDR2 (germline): MGHDK, SYGVNS. CDR3: CASALSSETQYF. The CDR3 DNA is TGTGCCAGCGCCCTCTCCTCGGAGACCCAGTACTTC.

This clonotype was counted only a few times. The chain combines TRBV27 with TRBJ2-5, with D possibly called TRBD1 or TRBD2 (5 bases each). Germline V gives CDR1 MNHEY, CDR2 SMNVEV (reference sequence). The CDR3 length is 15 residues. V was trimmed by 0 bases and J by 5 bases, leaving 13 bases between them. The CDR3 DNA follows: TGTGCCAGCAGTTTATCGGGGGAATTTGGGGAGACCCAGTACTTC. Translating gives CASSLSGEFGETQYF.

For this clonotype: A much larger clone differs by one base, so this may be a read error. The rearrangement joins TRBV4-3 to TRBJ2-6; TRBD1 might be the D (5 bases). The CDR3 is made up of 16 amino acids. V gave up 0 bases and J gave up 2 bases, with 8 bases separating them. CDR1 is LGHNA and CDR2 is YSLEER in the germline V gene. As DNA, the CDR3 is TGCGCCAGCAGCCAAGATGAAGGGGCTGGGGCCAACGTCCTGACTTTC. Amino acid sequence: CASSQDEGAGANVLTF.

This clonotype was detected only a few times. The chain combines TRBV29-1 with TRBJ2-7, with a possible D match to TRBD1 (8 bases). This CDR3 has 16 amino acids. The germline V and J ends were trimmed by 7 bases and 2 bases, with 24 bases remaining between them. The V gene's germline CDR1 is SQVTM and CDR2 ANQGSEA. The CDR3 bases are TGCAGCGCCGGGGCAGGGGGCGGGAGAGGGGCCTACGAGCAGTACTTC. Translated: CSAGAGGGRGAYEQYF.

This clonotype was recorded many times. The chain is built from TRBV18 and TRBJ2-7; no clear D. Per germline, CDR1 KGHSH and CDR2 LQKENI. V lost 0 bases to trimming and J lost 2 bases, with 8 bases between them. This CDR3 contains 14 residues. CDR3 DNA sequence: TGTGCCAGCTCACCACCGGTTACGACCTACGAGCAGTACTTC. This translates into CASSPPVTTYEQYF.

The CDR3 sequence is CASSDPTALQDTQYF. CDR3 bases: TGTGCCAGCAGTGATCCTACTGCACTCCAAGATACGCAGTATTTT. This sequence joins TRBV2 and TRBJ2-3; D not resolved. Germline V CDR1 and CDR2: SNHLY, FYNNEI. This CDR3 is built from 15 residues. The V end lost 3 bases, the J end lost 5 bases, and 15 bases lay between the germline ends. Variable domain in full (rest from reference TRBV2 and TRBJ2-3): EPEVTQTPSHQVTQMGQEVILRCVPISNHLYFYWYRQILGQKVEFLVSFYNNEISEKSEIFDDQFSVERPDGSNFTLKIRSTKLEDSAMYFCASSDPTALQDTQYFGPGTRLTVL.

This clonotype was found many times. This sequence joins TRBV5-1 and TRBJ1-5, with D maybe TRBD1 (6 bases). This CDR3 is 15 amino acids long. CDR1 is SGHRS, CDR2 YFSETQ, per germline. Trimming removed 4 bases from V and 7 bases from J, with 18 bases in between. In DNA, the CDR3 is TGCGCCAGCAGCCCGGTCGGGGGCAAGGGCCAGCCCCAGCATTTT. This translates into CASSPVGGKGQPQHF.

V gene TRBV5-5 combines with J gene TRBJ2-5, with D unresolved. V lost 0 bases and J lost 1, with 7 bases in between. The CDR3 loop spans 14 amino acids. Germline CDR1 SGHKS, CDR2 YYEKEE (reference sequence). In nucleotides, the CDR3 is TGTGCCAGCAGCTTGGTCCGGTCCCAAGAGACCCAGTACTTC. It is translated as CASSLVRSQETQYF.

This clonotype was seen ten or more times. This chain uses TRBV7-9 with TRBJ1-4; D gene unclear. Germline CDR1 and CDR2: SEHNR and FQNEAQ (reference sequence). Trimming left V 4 bases short and J 6 bases short, with 6 bases between. This CDR3 region has 12 residues. The CDR3 DNA sequence: TGTGCCAGCAGCTCCTACGATGAAAAACTGTTTTTT. This translates into CASSSYDEKLFF.

This clonotype was observed at least ten times. The V gene is TRBV20-1, the J gene TRBJ1-5; D gene unclear. Looked up from germline, CDR1 is DFQATT and CDR2 is SNEGSKA (reference sequence). There are 12 residues in the CDR3. V was trimmed by 6 bases and J by 3 bases, leaving 9 bases between them. The CDR3 loop is CSAQTANQPQHF. CDR3 nucleotide sequence: TGCAGTGCACAGACGGCCAATCAGCCCCAGCATTTT.

This clonotype was seen many times. The chain links TRBV7-2 to TRBJ2-1; D gene uncertain. The CDR3 runs 13 residues. V was trimmed by 2 bases and J by 5 bases, leaving 7 bases between them. Germline V gives CDR1 SGHTA, CDR2 FQGNSA. The CDR3 region has the DNA TGTGCCAGCAGCTTATGGGCGAACAATGAGCAGTTCTTC. Protein: CASSLWANNEQFF. Together with reference TRBV7-2 and TRBJ2-1, the CDR3 gives the full variable domain: GAGVSQSPSNKVTEKGKDVELRCDPISGHTALYWYRQSLGQGLEFLIYFQGNSAPDKSGLPSDRFSAERTGGSVSTLTIQRTQQEDSAVYLCASSLWANNEQFFGPGTRLTVL.

This clonotype was detected ten times or more. This chain's CDR3 is CASSETRDTGELFF. In DNA, the CDR3 is TGTGCCAGCAGTGAGACAAGGGACACCGGGGAGCTGTTTTTT. The V call is TRBV25-1, the J call TRBJ2-2; D is undetermined. With 3 bases removed from V and 3 bases from J, the gap between germline ends came to 8 bases. Germline-derived CDR1 and CDR2 are MGHDK and SYGVNS. This CDR3 region has 14 residues. Drawing the rest from reference TRBV25-1 and TRBJ2-2, the complete variable domain is EADIYQTPRYLVIGTGKKITLECSQTMGHDKMYWYQQDPGMELHLIHYSYGVNSTEKGDLSSESTVSRIRTEHFPLTLESARPSHTSQYLCASSETRDTGELFFGEGSRLTVL.

This clonotype was seen at least ten times. This chain connects TRBV24-1 to TRBJ2-1; TRBD2 aligns across 7 bases. This CDR3 region has 18 residues. CDR1 KGHDR and CDR2 SFDVKD come from the germline V gene. Unmatched junction bases numbered 24, after V lost 9 bases and J lost 8 bases. The CDR3 loop is CATALTGGDEGGVDEQFF. Written as DNA, the CDR3 is TGTGCCACCGCGTTGACGGGGGGAGACGAAGGCGGCGTCGATGAGCAGTTCTTC.

This clonotype was found many times. V usage is TRBV12-3 or TRBV12-4 and J usage is TRBJ1-5; the D gene is possibly TRBD1 (6 bases). The CDR3 spans 16 residues. The V end was cut by 4 bases, the J end by 9 bases, with 22 bases between. CDR3 sequence (DNA): TGTGCCAGCAGTTCGATCCCGGACCCAGGGGCAGGGCCCCAGCATTTT. It translates to CASSSIPDPGAGPQHF.

J is TRBJ2-5 and V is TRBV28; D call uncertain. Germline V gene lookup returns CDR1 MDHEN and CDR2 SYDVKM. The CDR3 consists of 13 residues. Trimming pared 2 bases from V and 5 bases from J, leaving 9 bases between. This CDR3 is CASSLISSETQYF. DNA for the CDR3: TGTGCCAGCAGTTTAATTTCGTCGGAGACCCAGTACTTC.

The CDR3 reads CSVLLQGGGNQPQHF. As DNA, the CDR3 is TGCAGCGTTCTCCTCCAGGGAGGAGGCAATCAGCCCCAGCATTTT. This chain connects TRBV29-1 to TRBJ1-5; possible D gene TRBD1, 5 bases. The length of the CDR3 is 15 residues. The germline CDR1 and CDR2 sequences are SQVTM and ANQGSEA. Trimming took 5 bases from V and 2 from J, leaving 16 bases between them.